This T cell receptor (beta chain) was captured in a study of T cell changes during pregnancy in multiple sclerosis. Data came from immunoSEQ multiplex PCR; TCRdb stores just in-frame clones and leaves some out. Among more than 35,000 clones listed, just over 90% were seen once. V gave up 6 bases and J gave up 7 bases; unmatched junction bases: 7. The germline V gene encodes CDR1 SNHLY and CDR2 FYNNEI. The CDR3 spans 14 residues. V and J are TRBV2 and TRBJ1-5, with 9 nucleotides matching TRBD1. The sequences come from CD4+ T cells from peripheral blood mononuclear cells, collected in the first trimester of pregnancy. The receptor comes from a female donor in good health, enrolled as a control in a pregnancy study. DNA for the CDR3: TGTGCCAGCAGGGGGACAGGGTTCTACCAGCCCCAGCATTTT. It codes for CASRGTGFYQPQHF.